One sample yielded the 18 T cell receptor beta chains listed below, sequenced in a study of blood T cell repertoires in COVID-19. Using immunoSEQ multiplex PCR, the repertoire was profiled, and TCRdb retains in-frame clones only, with some absent. Among roughly 330,000 clones listed, around 87% were seen once. Sequences were obtained from PBMCs or T cells enriched from blood (not recorded which). These receptors were obtained from a woman aged 25 to 45 who had recovered from COVID-19.

The chain carries TRBV5-4 and TRBJ2-5; 7 bases line up with TRBD2. Trimming at V came to 2 bases and at J to 2 bases, leaving 6 bases not matched to a gene. The CDR3 is made up of 15 amino acids. Germline CDR1 is SGHNT and CDR2 is YYREEE (reference sequence). The CDR3 region has the DNA TGTGCCAGCAGCTTTTGGGCGGGGGTGCAAGAGACCCAGTACTTC. Its protein is CASSFWAGVQETQYF.

The chain is built from TRBV7-9 and TRBJ2-1; D possibly corresponds to TRBD2 (5 bases). The length of the CDR3 is 15 residues. Trimming took 5 bases from V and 6 from J, leaving 17 bases between them. CDR1 and CDR2 from the germline V gene are SEHNR and FQNEAQ (reference sequence). The CDR3 reads CASSRREGAVNEQFF. The CDR3 DNA is TGTGCCAGCAGCCGCCGCGAGGGCGCGGTCAATGAGCAGTTCTTC. The variable domain in full, with the rest retrieved from reference TRBV7-9 and TRBJ2-1, is DTGVSQNPRHKITKRGQNVTFRCDPISEHNRLYWYRQTLGQGPEFLTYFQNEAQLEKSRLLSDRFSAERPKGSFSTLEIQRTEQGDSAMYLCASSRREGAVNEQFFGPGTRLTVL.

A word on this clone: Other DNA sequences in this specimen translate into the identical CDR3. This chain links TRBV6-5 with TRBJ2-7; possibly TRBD2 for D (6 bases). From germline, CDR1 is MNHEY and CDR2 SVGAGI. Trimming removed 5 bases at V and 2 bases at J, with 10 bases between. The CDR3 consists of 13 residues. The CDR3 DNA reads TGTGCCAGCAGTAGGACGGGGGCCTACGAGCAGTACTTC. Translating it yields CASSRTGAYEQYF.

CDR3 sequence reads: CASSLGTAGTEAFF. For the CDR3, the DNA is TGCGCCAGCAGCCTCGGGACAGCTGGGACTGAAGCTTTCTTT. The chain has TRBV4-3 and TRBJ1-1; TRBD1 agrees at 7 bases. V was clipped by 4 bases and J by 5 bases; unmatched bases: 7. The germline V gene encodes CDR1 LGHNA and CDR2 YSLEER. The CDR3 consists of 14 residues.

The chain recombines TRBV7-3 with TRBJ1-2; 7 bases are a match to TRBD1. Germline trimming cut 1 base from V and 5 bases from J; bases unmatched to any gene: 7. The CDR3 has 15 amino acids. Germline CDR1 is SGHTA and CDR2 is FQGTGA. CDR3 loop: CASSLNGDRAYGYTF. For the CDR3, the DNA is TGTGCCAGCAGCTTAAATGGAGACAGGGCGTATGGCTACACCTTC. Together with reference TRBV7-3 and TRBJ1-2, the CDR3 gives the full variable domain: GAGVSQTPSNKVTEKGKYVELRCDPISGHTALYWYRQSLGQGPEFLIYFQGTGAADDSGLPNDRFFAVRPEGSVSTLKIQRTERGDSAVYLCASSLNGDRAYGYTFGSGTRLTVV.

This sequence joins TRBV27 and TRBJ1-5; possibly TRBD1 for D (5 bases). The germline gives CDR1 MNHEY, CDR2 SMNVEV (reference sequence). The length of the CDR3 is 14 residues. Trimming stripped 6 bases from V and 5 bases from J, with 14 bases between. This CDR3 reads CASSQPGLYQPQHF. CDR3 bases: TGTGCCAGCAGCCAACCGGGACTATATCAGCCCCAGCATTTT.

The count of this clone is one. V usage is TRBV10-3 and J usage is TRBJ1-3; D unclear. V was trimmed by 5 bases and J by 0 bases, leaving 17 bases between them. Germline values: CDR1 ENHRY, CDR2 SYGVKD. This CDR3 has 17 residues. The CDR3, as DNA: TGTGCCATCAGTACTTTGCCTGGACTAAACTCTGGAAACACCATATATTTT. Translation gives CAISTLPGLNSGNTIYF.

The rearrangement joins TRBV28 to TRBJ1-3, with D unclear. V lost 3 bases and J 3 bases, leaving 3 bases between the germline ends. The CDR3 runs 12 residues. Germline values: CDR1 MDHEN, CDR2 SYDVKM. The CDR3 DNA sequence: TGTGCCAGCAGTTTCGGTGGAAACACCATATATTTT. Protein: CASSFGGNTIYF.

The V call is TRBV28, the J call TRBJ1-6; D remains unclear. The germline CDR1 and CDR2 sequences are MDHEN and SYDVKM. This CDR3 is built from 12 residues. V dropped 2 bases and J dropped 11 bases, with 7 bases sitting between them. CDR3 loop: CASSLNSPPLHF. The CDR3 DNA is TGTGCCAGCAGTTTAAACTCTCCACCCCTCCACTTT.

The chain couples TRBV19 to TRBJ1-1, with 7 bases identical to TRBD1. The V and J ends lost 1 base and 7 bases, in that order; junction bases with no gene match: 6. Germline CDR1 LNHDA, CDR2 SQIVND (reference sequence). The CDR3 runs to 14 residues. The CDR3 spells CASSIGGTVGEAFF. The CDR3 region has the DNA TGTGCCAGTAGTATAGGGGGGACAGTGGGTGAAGCTTTCTTT.

This clone was picked up a small number of times. The rearrangement joins TRBV30 to TRBJ1-3, with TRBD1 identical over 9 bases. The J segment lost 1 base and the V segment lost 3 bases, leaving 4 bases of the junction unmatched. The CDR3 has 15 amino acids. CDR1 GTSNPN and CDR2 SVGIG come from the germline V gene (reference sequence). CDR3 amino acids: CAWRVQGASGNTIYF. CDR3 nucleotide sequence: TGTGCCTGGAGGGTACAGGGGGCTTCTGGAAACACCATATATTTT.

Notes on this clone: Other DNA sequences of this sample code for an identical CDR3. This chain connects TRBV7-3 to TRBJ1-1; D unresolved. In germline, CDR1 is SGHTA, CDR2 FQGTGA. The ends were cut back, 3 bases at V and 0 bases at J, with 5 bases in the middle. The CDR3 runs to 13 residues. The CDR3 protein is CASSFTVNTEAFF. The CDR3, as DNA: TGTGCCAGCAGCTTCACAGTGAACACTGAAGCTTTCTTT.

The chain uses TRBV7-2 and TRBJ2-1; D possibly corresponds to TRBD2 (5 bases). The V gene's germline CDR1 is SGHTA and CDR2 FQGNSA. Deletions cut 5 bases from V and 7 bases from J, with 18 bases between. This CDR3 spans 15 amino acids. CDR3 nucleotides: TGTGCCAGCAGCCGGGGTGGACCCCAGGCAAATGAGCAGTTCTTC. It translates to CASSRGGPQANEQFF.

The chain joins TRBV12-3 or TRBV12-4 to TRBJ2-3; a weak D match, TRBD2 (6 bases). V was shortened by 6 bases and J by 6 bases, with 13 bases between the two germline ends. The CDR3 is made up of 13 amino acids. CDR3 loop: CASRWSGGDTQYF. Here the CDR3 DNA reads TGTGCCAGCAGGTGGAGTGGGGGGGATACGCAGTATTTT.

The CDR3, as DNA: TGCGCCAGCAGTGAGTCCGGTTCTAAAGAGACCCAGTACTTC. This gives the protein CASSESGSKETQYF. V and J are TRBV10-1 and TRBJ2-5; D gene ambiguous. The CDR3 is 14 amino acids. Germline V gene lookup returns CDR1 WNHNN and CDR2 SYGVQD (reference sequence). V was pared by 0 bases and J by 3 bases, with 8 bases between.

About this clone: Different DNA sequences within this sample yield the same CDR3. V is TRBV7-2 and J is TRBJ2-4, with D unclear. The CDR3 length is 15 residues. Germline-derived CDR1 and CDR2 are SGHTA and FQGNSA. Trimming took off 5 bases at V and 1 base at J, with 12 bases between the two ends. The CDR3 sequence is CASSPGGWAKNIQYF. The CDR3 DNA reads as TGTGCCAGCAGCCCCGGTGGTTGGGCCAAAAACATTCAGTACTTC.

The chain has TRBV5-4 and TRBJ1-4, with D perhaps matching TRBD1 (5 bases). CDR1 is SGHNT, CDR2 YYREEE, per germline (reference sequence). Trimming took 4 bases from V and 0 from J, leaving 10 bases between them. The CDR3 is made up of 15 amino acids. For the CDR3, the DNA is TGTGCCAGCAGCCCTGACAGCCCAACTAATGAAAAACTGTTTTTT. It is translated as CASSPDSPTNEKLFF.

CDR3 sequence: CASSLNRDTEAFF. In nucleotides, the CDR3 is TGTGCCAGCAGCCTAAACAGGGACACTGAAGCTTTCTTT. The gene calls are TRBV3-1 (or the pseudogene TRBV3-2) and TRBJ1-1; D perhaps matches TRBD1 (6 bases). The CDR3 is made up of 13 amino acids. In germline, CDR1 is LGHDT, CDR2 YNNKEL (reference sequence). V lost 4 bases and J lost 3, with 9 bases in between.